The following is a TCR beta chain sequence with its context. This record comes from a study of control samples from healthy donors and cancer patients. Only in-frame clones appear in the TCRdb table, and some are missing; sequencing was by immunoSEQ multiplex PCR. Of approximately 79,000 clones listed, over 75% were seen once; the top ten hold 7.2%. The V gene's germline CDR1 is GTSNPN and CDR2 SVGIG (reference sequence). The CDR3 length is 20 residues. V was shortened by 0 bases and J by 5 bases, with 29 bases between the two germline ends. This clonotype was sampled from a man aged 50-60 years in good health. The chain employs TRBV30 and TRBJ1-5; perhaps TRBD1 as D (5 bases). Sequencing was done on a sample of blood. The CDR3 protein is CAWSVGERDHSWSRDQPQHF. The CDR3 DNA sequence: TGTGCCTGGAGTGTGGGGGAGAGGGACCATAGTTGGAGTAGGGATCAGCCCCAGCATTTT.